This TCR beta chain emerged from a study of blood T cell repertoires in COVID-19. Study-level background: Researchers got acute and convalescent COVID-19 samples from the United States, Italy and Spain.

This clone was recorded once. Profiled with immunoSEQ multiplex PCR; TCRdb holds only in-frame clones, not every one. The sample lists roughly 140,000 clones; 75% to 90% were seen once. The sequenced sample consisted of peripheral blood. This receptor was taken from an elderly woman with acute or convalescent COVID-19.

The DNA of the CDR3 is TGTGCCACCAGTGACTGGGGACATTTAGCCAAAAACATTCAGTACTTC. It is translated as CATSDWGHLAKNIQYF. The gene calls are TRBV24-1 and TRBJ2-4, with D possibly TRBD1 on 6 matching bases. The germline V and J ends were trimmed by 4 bases and 0 bases, with 12 bases remaining between them. The CDR3 is 16 amino acids. Germline CDR1 and CDR2: KGHDR and SFDVKD.